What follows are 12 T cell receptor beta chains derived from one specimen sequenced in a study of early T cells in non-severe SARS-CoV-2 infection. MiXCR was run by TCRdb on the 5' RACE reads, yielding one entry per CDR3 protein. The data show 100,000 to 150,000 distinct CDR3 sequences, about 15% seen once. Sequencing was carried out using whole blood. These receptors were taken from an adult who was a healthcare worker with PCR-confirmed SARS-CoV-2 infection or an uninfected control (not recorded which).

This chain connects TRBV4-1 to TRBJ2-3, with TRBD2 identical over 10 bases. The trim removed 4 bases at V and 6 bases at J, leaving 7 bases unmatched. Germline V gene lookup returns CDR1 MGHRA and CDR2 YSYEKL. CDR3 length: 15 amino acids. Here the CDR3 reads CASSLTSGARDTQYF. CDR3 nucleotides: TGCGCCAGCAGCCTTACTAGCGGGGCGCGGGATACGCAGTATTTT.

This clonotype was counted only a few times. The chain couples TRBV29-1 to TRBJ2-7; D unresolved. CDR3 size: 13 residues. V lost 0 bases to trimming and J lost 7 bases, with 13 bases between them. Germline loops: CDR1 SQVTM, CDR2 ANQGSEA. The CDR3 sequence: CSVEESGLGEQYF. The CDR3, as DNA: TGCAGCGTTGAAGAATCCGGGCTGGGGGAGCAGTACTTC.

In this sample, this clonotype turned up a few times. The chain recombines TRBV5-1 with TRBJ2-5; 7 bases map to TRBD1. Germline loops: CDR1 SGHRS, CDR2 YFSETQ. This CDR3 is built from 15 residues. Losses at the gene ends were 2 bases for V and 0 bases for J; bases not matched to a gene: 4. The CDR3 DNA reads TGCGCCAGCAGCTTACAGGGGACGGACCAAGAGACCCAGTACTTC. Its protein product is CASSLQGTDQETQYF.

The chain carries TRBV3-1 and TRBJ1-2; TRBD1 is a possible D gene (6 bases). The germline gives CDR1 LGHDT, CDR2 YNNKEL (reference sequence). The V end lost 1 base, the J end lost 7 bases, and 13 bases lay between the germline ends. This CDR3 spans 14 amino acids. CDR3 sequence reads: CASSQVTGKGGYTF. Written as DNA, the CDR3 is TGTGCCAGCAGCCAAGTCACAGGGAAGGGTGGCTACACCTTC.

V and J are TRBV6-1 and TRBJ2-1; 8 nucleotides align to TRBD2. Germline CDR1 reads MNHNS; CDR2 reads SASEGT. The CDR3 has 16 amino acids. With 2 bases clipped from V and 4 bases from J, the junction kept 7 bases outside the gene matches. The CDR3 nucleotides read TGTGCCAGCAGTGAATTTGCGGGGGGCGGTTACAATGAGCAGTTCTTC. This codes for CASSEFAGGGYNEQFF.

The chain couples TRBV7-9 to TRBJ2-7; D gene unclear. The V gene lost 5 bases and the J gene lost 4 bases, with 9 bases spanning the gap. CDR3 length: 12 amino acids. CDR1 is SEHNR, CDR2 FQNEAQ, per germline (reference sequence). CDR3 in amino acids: CASSATEYEQYF. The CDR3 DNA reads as TGTGCCAGCAGCGCGACGGAGTACGAGCAGTACTTC. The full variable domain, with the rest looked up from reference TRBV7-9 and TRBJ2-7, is DTGVSQNPRHKITKRGQNVTFRCDPISEHNRLYWYRQTLGQGPEFLTYFQNEAQLEKSRLLSDRFSAERPKGSFSTLEIQRTEQGDSAMYLCASSATEYEQYFGPGTRLTVT.

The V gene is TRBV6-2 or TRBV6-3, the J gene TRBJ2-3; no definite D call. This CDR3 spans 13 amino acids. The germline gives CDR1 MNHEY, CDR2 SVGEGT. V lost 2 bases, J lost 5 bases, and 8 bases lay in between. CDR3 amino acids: CASSYGRLDTQYF. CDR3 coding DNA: TGTGCCAGCAGTTACGGGCGACTAGATACGCAGTATTTT.

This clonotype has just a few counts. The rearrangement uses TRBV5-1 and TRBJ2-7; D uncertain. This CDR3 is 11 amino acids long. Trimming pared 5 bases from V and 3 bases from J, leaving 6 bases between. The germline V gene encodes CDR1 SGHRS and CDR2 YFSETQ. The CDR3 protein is CASSSNYEQYF. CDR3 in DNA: TGCGCCAGCAGTTCGAACTACGAGCAGTACTTC. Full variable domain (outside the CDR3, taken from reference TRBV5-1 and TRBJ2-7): KAGVTQTPRYLIKTRGQQVTLSCSPISGHRSVSWYQQTPGQGLQFLFEYFSETQRNKGNFPGRFSGRQFSNSRSEMNVSTLELGDSALYLCASSSNYEQYFGPGTRLTVT.

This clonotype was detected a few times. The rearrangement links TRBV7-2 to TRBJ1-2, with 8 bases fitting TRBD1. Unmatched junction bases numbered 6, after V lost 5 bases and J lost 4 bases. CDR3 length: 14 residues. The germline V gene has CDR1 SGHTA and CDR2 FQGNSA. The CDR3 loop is CASSTRGRPYGYTF. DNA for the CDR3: TGTGCCAGCAGCACCAGGGGGCGCCCCTATGGCTACACCTTC.

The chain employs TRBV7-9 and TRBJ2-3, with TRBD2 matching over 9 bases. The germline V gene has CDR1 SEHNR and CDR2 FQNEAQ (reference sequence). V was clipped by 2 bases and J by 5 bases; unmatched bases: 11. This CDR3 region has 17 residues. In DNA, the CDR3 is TGTGCCAGCAGCTTAAGTGTGTCAGCGGGGGGTAAAGATACGCAGTATTTT. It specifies CASSLSVSAGGKDTQYF.

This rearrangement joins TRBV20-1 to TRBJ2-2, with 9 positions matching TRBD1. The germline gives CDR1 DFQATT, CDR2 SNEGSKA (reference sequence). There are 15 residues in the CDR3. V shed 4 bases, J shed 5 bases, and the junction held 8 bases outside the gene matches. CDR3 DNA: TGCAGTGCTAAAACCGGGACAGGGAAAACCGGGGAGCTGTTTTTT. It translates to CSAKTGTGKTGELFF.

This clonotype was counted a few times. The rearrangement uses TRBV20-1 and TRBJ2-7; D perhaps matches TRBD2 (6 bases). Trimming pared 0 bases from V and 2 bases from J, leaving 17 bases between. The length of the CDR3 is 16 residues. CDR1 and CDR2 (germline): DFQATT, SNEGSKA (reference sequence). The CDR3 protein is CSARDQGGASTYEQYF. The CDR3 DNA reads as TGCAGTGCTAGAGATCAGGGCGGGGCTAGTACCTACGAGCAGTACTTC.